The 18 T cell receptor beta chains reported below all come from one sample, sequenced in a study of cytomegalovirus exposure and HLA in healthy donors. 60 Vbeta and 13 Jbeta primers were used in PCR. Sequenced by immunoSEQ multiplex PCR; TCRdb stores in-frame clones only, minus some. This repertoire shows 150,000 to 200,000 clones, roughly 80% found once; its top ten account for approximately 4%. The sequenced sample consisted of PBMCs. These receptors came from a man aged 50 to 60 in good health and CMV-seropositive.

This clone has a handful of counts. The CDR3 coding sequence is TGTGCCAGCACAGGGGGAGCGGGAGTCGTCGGGGAGCTGTTTTTT. It encodes CASTGGAGVVGELFF. The chain uses TRBV5-4 and TRBJ2-2, with D perhaps matching TRBD2 (8 bases). V lost 6 bases and J lost 7, with 19 bases in between. Germline V gene sequence: CDR1 SGHNT, CDR2 YYREEE (reference sequence). This CDR3 comprises 15 residues.

V is TRBV5-1 and J is TRBJ2-2; a weak D match, TRBD2 (6 bases). The CDR3 has 15 amino acids. Trimming took 3 bases from V and 4 from J, leaving 13 bases between them. Per the germline V gene, CDR1 is SGHRS and CDR2 is YFSETQ. CDR3 amino acids: CASSWVSGGTGELFF. The CDR3 region has the DNA TGCGCCAGCAGCTGGGTCTCCGGGGGCACCGGGGAGCTGTTTTTT.

V usage is TRBV25-1 and J usage is TRBJ2-7; 11 positions match TRBD1. The CDR3 spans 15 residues. The V segment lost 4 bases and the J segment 6 bases; nucleotides outside the gene matches: 8. Germline values: CDR1 MGHDK, CDR2 SYGVNS. CDR3 sequence reads: CASSVPRDRGVEQYF. The CDR3 coding sequence is TGTGCCAGCAGTGTACCCCGGGACAGGGGGGTCGAGCAGTACTTC.

This sequence joins TRBV2 and TRBJ2-3; D unclear. Per the germline V gene, CDR1 is SNHLY and CDR2 is FYNNEI. The CDR3 totals 13 residues. V lost 8 bases and J 1 base, leaving 10 bases between the germline ends. The CDR3: CASLPEGTDTQYF. Here the CDR3 DNA reads TGTGCCAGCTTACCTGAGGGCACAGATACGCAGTATTTT.

The chain recombines TRBV7-8 with TRBJ2-3; 7 bases are a match to TRBD2. Germline CDR1 and CDR2: SGHVS and FQNEAQ. V lost 0 bases to trimming and J lost 5 bases; unmatched junction nucleotides: 8. This CDR3 is built from 16 residues. The CDR3 protein is CASSLAGGRAGDTQYF. The CDR3 nucleotides read TGTGCCAGCAGCTTAGCCGGGGGGAGGGCCGGAGATACGCAGTATTTT.

The chain has TRBV6-6 and TRBJ1-2, with 12 bases matching TRBD1. V lost 1 base and J lost 4; bases outside the gene matches: 1. The CDR3 has 15 amino acids. CDR1 and CDR2 from the germline V gene are MNHNY and SVGAGI (reference sequence). The CDR3 sequence is CASSYWDRGPYGYTF. The CDR3 DNA follows: TGTGCCAGCAGTTACTGGGACAGGGGGCCCTATGGCTACACCTTC.

The chain employs TRBV6-5 and TRBJ2-5; 9 nucleotides match TRBD1. CDR3 length: 15 amino acids. Germline V lookup: CDR1 MNHEY, CDR2 SVGAGI. J gave up 5 bases and V 3 bases, and 7 bases lay outside the gene matches. The DNA for the CDR3 is TGTGCCAGCAGTTATTCCCCGGGACAGGGCGAGACCCAGTACTTC. It specifies CASSYSPGQGETQYF.

This rearrangement joins TRBV27 to TRBJ2-1; D ambiguous. V was pared by 3 bases and J by 5 bases, with 14 bases between. CDR1 MNHEY and CDR2 SMNVEV come from the germline V gene (reference sequence). CDR3 length: 15 amino acids. The CDR3 reads CASSFHHPRDNEQFF. In nucleotides, the CDR3 is TGTGCCAGCAGTTTCCACCATCCTCGGGACAATGAGCAGTTCTTC.

The chain carries TRBV11-2 and TRBJ2-3; 13 bases are shared with TRBD2. Germline V gives CDR1 SGHAT, CDR2 FQNNGV. J gave up 8 bases and V 5 bases, and 4 bases lay outside the gene matches. The CDR3 extends over 14 amino acids. The DNA of the CDR3 is TGTGCCAGCAGCGAGACTAGCGGGAGGACTACGCAGTATTTT. Its protein product is CASSETSGRTTQYF.

This chain joins TRBV4-1 and TRBJ2-7; D may be TRBD2 (5 bases). CDR3 length: 15 amino acids. The V end was cut by 0 bases, the J end by 7 bases, with 16 bases between. The germline CDR1 and CDR2 sequences are MGHRA and YSYEKL. The CDR3 spells CASSQEGSAAREQYF. The CDR3 coding sequence is TGCGCCAGCAGCCAAGAGGGGAGTGCAGCCCGGGAGCAGTACTTC.

This clone has a handful of counts. This rearrangement joins TRBV6-5 to TRBJ2-7; D gene uncertain. The CDR3 sequence is 15 residues long. Trimming pared 0 bases from V and 0 bases from J, leaving 9 bases between. Germline V gene sequence: CDR1 MNHEY, CDR2 SVGAGI. The CDR3 DNA sequence: TGTGCCAGCAGTTACTCGGGCCTATACTCCTACGAGCAGTACTTC. This encodes CASSYSGLYSYEQYF.

The chain has TRBV7-3 and TRBJ2-1; D unresolved. Germline loops: CDR1 SGHTA, CDR2 FQGTGA. The CDR3 is made up of 15 amino acids. The germline V and J ends were trimmed by 3 bases and 0 bases, with 9 bases remaining between them. The DNA for the CDR3 is TGTGCCAGCAGCTTTCTACCGAGCTCCTACAATGAGCAGTTCTTC. This gives the protein CASSFLPSSYNEQFF.

V and J are TRBV7-9 and TRBJ1-1, with D perhaps matching TRBD1 (5 bases). CDR1 is SEHNR, CDR2 FQNEAQ, per germline (reference sequence). This CDR3 spans 13 amino acids. V lost 0 bases, J lost 11 bases, and 13 bases lay in between. CDR3 DNA sequence: TGTGCCAGCAGCTTAGCCGGGACTGTTGGCGCTTTCTTT. Encoded protein: CASSLAGTVGAFF.

The chain carries TRBV27 and TRBJ2-1, with 8 positions matching TRBD2. The CDR3 has 15 residues. V lost 2 bases to trimming and J lost 6 bases; unmatched junction nucleotides: 6. Germline CDR1 reads MNHEY; CDR2 reads SMNVEV (reference sequence). CDR3 nucleotide sequence: TGTGCCAGCAGTTTAGCAGCGGGGGTTCTCAATGAGCAGTTCTTC. Amino acids: CASSLAAGVLNEQFF.

V and J are TRBV10-3 and TRBJ2-5; 9 nucleotides agree with TRBD1. Trimming at V came to 6 bases and at J to 4 bases, leaving 6 bases not matched to a gene. This CDR3 is 14 amino acids long. CDR1 is ENHRY and CDR2 is SYGVKD in the germline V gene. CDR3 sequence (DNA): TGTGCCATCAGGGAGGGACAGGGCGGAGAGACCCAGTACTTC. Protein: CAIREGQGGETQYF.

The J gene is TRBJ2-7, the V gene TRBV10-3, with TRBD1 matching over 9 bases. V was pared by 6 bases and J by 5 bases, with 5 bases of the junction left unmatched. From germline, CDR1 is ENHRY and CDR2 SYGVKD. CDR3 length: 13 residues. DNA for the CDR3: TGTGCCATCAGCCGGGACAGGGTGAACGAGCAGTACTTC. Translated: CAISRDRVNEQYF.

This clone is a singleton in its sample. An end of the junction does not agree with germline; a read error may underlie this. This rearrangement joins TRBV7-9 to TRBJ2-7, with D possibly being TRBD2 (6 bases). The CDR3 totals 16 residues. Germline V gene lookup returns CDR1 SEHNR and CDR2 FQNEAQ (reference sequence). The CDR3 spells CSSSLTVQGGSYEQYF. The CDR3 nucleotides read TGTTCCAGCAGCTTAACAGTCCAGGGAGGCTCCTACGAGCAGTACTTC.

This clone has a handful of counts. At one of its ends the junction is not consistent with the germline gene, which may arise from a read error. CDR3 protein: CSSSFWAGGYGYTF. Here the CDR3 DNA reads TGTTCCAGCAGCTTCTGGGCAGGGGGCTATGGCTACACCTTC. V usage is TRBV7-9 and J usage is TRBJ1-2, with 7 bases matching TRBD1. In germline, CDR1 is SEHNR, CDR2 FQNEAQ (reference sequence). CDR3 length: 14 residues.